One and the same sample provided the 7 T cell receptor beta chains below, sequenced in a study of blood T cell repertoires in COVID-19. Assay: immunoSEQ multiplex PCR; the TCRdb copy retains only in-frame clones and omits some. This sample has about 140,000 clones, with 76% found just once. The sample was peripheral blood. The receptors were sampled from a woman of 80 years or more with active or convalescent COVID-19.

This chain joins TRBV2 and TRBJ2-3; D is unresolved. CDR1 and CDR2 (germline): SNHLY, FYNNEI. Deletions cut 6 bases from V and 2 bases from J, with 12 bases between. The CDR3 extends over 14 amino acids. The DNA for the CDR3 is TGTGCCAGCAGGACAACGCTCTTCACAGATACGCAGTATTTT. Translating gives CASRTTLFTDTQYF.

The chain links TRBV28 to TRBJ1-4; 9 bases are shared with TRBD1. CDR1 and CDR2 (germline): MDHEN, SYDVKM. The CDR3 extends over 17 amino acids. Losses at the gene ends were 7 bases for V and 2 bases for J; bases not matched to a gene: 11. The chain's CDR3 is CASNPLGQGGTNEKLFF. CDR3 sequence (DNA): TGTGCCAGCAATCCACTGGGACAGGGAGGGACTAATGAAAAACTGTTTTTT.

The V and J genes are TRBV30 and TRBJ1-2; 10 nucleotides line up with TRBD1. Germline V gene data show CDR1 as GTSNPN and CDR2 as SVGIG (reference sequence). The CDR3 extends over 15 amino acids. The junction had 8 bases not matched to a gene; V was cut back by 3 bases and J by 4 bases. In nucleotides, the CDR3 is TGTGCCTGGAGGACCCGTCGACAGGGGGCCTATGGCTACACCTTC. Residues: CAWRTRRQGAYGYTF.

V is TRBV28 and J is TRBJ1-2, with 9 positions matching TRBD1. The ends lost 5 bases at V and 4 bases at J; junction bases unmatched: 5. The V gene's germline CDR1 is MDHEN and CDR2 SYDVKM. This CDR3 has 14 amino acids. CDR3 nucleotide sequence: TGTGCCAGCAGTACCGGGACAGGGACCTATGGCTACACCTTC. Encoded protein: CASSTGTGTYGYTF.

The V call is TRBV10-2, the J call TRBJ1-4; no clear D. The germline CDR1 and CDR2 sequences are WSHSY and SAAADI. V shed 0 bases and J shed 7 bases, with 21 bases lying between them. CDR3 length equals 18 residues. The CDR3 reads CASSESSRTRTYPEKLFF. CDR3 coding DNA: TGCGCCAGCAGTGAGTCGAGTAGGACCCGGACTTATCCTGAAAAACTGTTTTTT.

This clone has only a few counts. This chain's CDR3 is CASSRRRTGTSNQPQHF. In DNA form, the CDR3 reads TGTGCCAGCAGCCGAAGGAGAACAGGGACTAGCAATCAGCCCCAGCATTTT. V usage is TRBV28 and J usage is TRBJ1-5; TRBD1 might be the D (6 bases). This CDR3 is built from 17 residues. The V end lost 6 bases, the J end lost 0 bases, and 18 bases lay between the germline ends. Germline V gene sequence: CDR1 MDHEN, CDR2 SYDVKM. Variable domain in full (rest from reference TRBV28 and TRBJ1-5): DVKVTQSSRYLVKRTGEKVFLECVQDMDHENMFWYRQDPGLGLRLIYFSYDVKMKEKGDIPEGYSVSREKKERFSLILESASTNQTSMYLCASSRRRTGTSNQPQHFGDGTRLSIL.

The V and J genes are TRBV7-8 and TRBJ1-2, with D hard to call. Trimming shortened V by 1 base and J by 0 bases, and 9 bases separated the two germline ends. Per the germline V gene, CDR1 is SGHVS and CDR2 is FQNEAQ. CDR3 size: 15 residues. Here the CDR3 DNA reads TGTGCCAGCAGCTTAGTGGAGACCGCTAACTATGGCTACACCTTC. It translates to CASSLVETANYGYTF.